The 28 T cell receptor beta chains presented below share a single source sample, sequenced in a study. TCRdb reanalysed the 5' RACE reads using MiXCR and keeps one entry per CDR3 protein. The sample records about 57,000 distinct CDR3 sequences, approximately 27% being singletons. Tregs were sorted as CD4+CD25+CD127-/low cells. Sequencing was carried out using tumor-infiltrating Tregs sorted from the breast tumor. Receptor source: a female donor with breast cancer.

V usage is TRBV30 and J usage is TRBJ1-5, with 7 bases that match TRBD1. Germline-derived CDR1 and CDR2 are GTSNPN and SVGIG (reference sequence). The CDR3 extends over 17 amino acids. V shed 2 bases, J shed 2 bases, and the junction held 12 bases outside the gene matches. The DNA of the CDR3 is TGTGCCTGGAGTTCCGCTTGGGACAGACTTCGCAATCAGCCCCAGCATTTT. Translation gives CAWSSAWDRLRNQPQHF.

This clonotype was recorded only once. The V call is TRBV28, the J call TRBJ2-5; 7 bases match TRBD2. J was trimmed by 5 bases and V by 6 bases; bases with no gene match: 9. Germline values: CDR1 MDHEN, CDR2 SYDVKM. CDR3 length equals 14 residues. This CDR3 reads CASSQWEGKETQYF. The CDR3 nucleotides are TGTGCCAGCAGCCAGTGGGAGGGGAAGGAGACCCAGTACTTC.

This clonotype was seen a handful of times. The chain has TRBV12-3 or TRBV12-4 and TRBJ2-6, with D perhaps matching TRBD1 (6 bases). The V end lost 6 bases, the J end lost 0 bases, and 21 bases lay between the germline ends. CDR3 size: 19 residues. In DNA form, the CDR3 reads TGTGCCAGCAGCCTAGATGCAGGGGCCCGTGACTCTGGGGCCAACGTCCTGACTTTC. Protein: CASSLDAGARDSGANVLTF.

The V gene is TRBV29-1, the J gene TRBJ2-1; perhaps TRBD2 as D (6 bases). Germline loops: CDR1 SQVTM, CDR2 ANQGSEA. There are 15 residues in the CDR3. Between the trimmed V and J ends, which lost 2 bases and 8 bases, there was a span of 19 bases. The CDR3 sequence is CSVETTEGREHEQFF. The CDR3 coding sequence is TGCAGCGTTGAAACGACGGAGGGAAGGGAGCATGAGCAGTTCTTC.

This clonotype was detected a few times. The rearrangement joins TRBV20-1 to TRBJ1-1, with D maybe TRBD1 (6 bases). With 4 bases removed from V and 0 bases from J, the gap between germline ends came to 6 bases. This CDR3 has 12 amino acids. Germline V gives CDR1 DFQATT, CDR2 SNEGSKA (reference sequence). The CDR3 here is CSANRVNTEAFF. CDR3 coding DNA: TGCAGTGCTAACAGGGTGAACACTGAAGCTTTCTTT.

The chain couples TRBV5-6 to TRBJ1-1, with D uncertain. Trimming pared 7 bases from V and 5 bases from J, leaving 12 bases between. The germline CDR1 and CDR2 sequences are SGHDT and YYEEEE. The CDR3 is made up of 12 amino acids. The CDR3 DNA follows: TGTGCCAGCTTCAAGTGGGAGACTGAAGCTTTCTTT. This sequence encodes CASFKWETEAFF.

About this clonotype itself: One junction end does not reproduce the germline sequence, and a read error may be involved. The J gene is TRBJ1-2, the V gene TRBV6-5; D might be TRBD1 (5 bases). The germline V gene encodes CDR1 MNHEY and CDR2 SVGAGI. This CDR3 comprises 13 residues. The CDR3 spells CVSSYGRDGGYTF. The CDR3 DNA reads TGTGTCAGCAGTTACGGGCGGGACGGTGGCTACACCTTC.

This clonotype was recorded a few times. The chain joins TRBV4-2 to TRBJ2-1; 13 nucleotides match TRBD2. CDR3 length: 15 amino acids. Germline values: CDR1 LGHNA, CDR2 YNFKEQ. After removal of 4 bases from V and 12 bases from J, the junction contained 9 bases not matched to a gene. In DNA, the CDR3 is TGTGCCAGCAGCCGAACTAGCGGGGGGGCCTTGCGGCAGTTCTTC. It encodes CASSRTSGGALRQFF.

This clonotype was seen a few times. The genes are TRBV21-1 and TRBJ1-1. TRBV21-1 is termed a pseudogene. The CDR3 runs to 16 residues. The CDR3 reads CASSKSARPLNTEAFF. The CDR3, as DNA: TGTGCCAGCAGCAAATCGGCGAGGCCGCTGAACACTGAAGCTTTCTTT.

This clonotype was recorded a few times. The rearrangement joins TRBV7-8 to TRBJ2-1; no clear D. Germline CDR1 SGHVS, CDR2 FQNEAQ. Deletions cut 1 base from V and 4 bases from J, with 11 bases between. The CDR3 loop spans 15 amino acids. The CDR3 region has the DNA TGTGCCAGCAGCTTAGGGCTCCCTTGGTACAATGAGCAGTTCTTC. Its translation: CASSLGLPWYNEQFF.

In regard to this clonotype: The junction does not match germline at one end; this may be a read error. This sequence joins TRBV20-1 and TRBJ2-1, with TRBD2 matching over 13 bases. The CDR3 runs 15 residues. Germline V gene lookup returns CDR1 DFQATT and CDR2 SNEGSKA (reference sequence). In DNA form, the CDR3 reads TGCAGTGCTTGTGGACTAGCGGGAGTCCTCAATGAGCAGCTCTTC. It specifies CSACGLAGVLNEQLF.

This clonotype was counted ten times or more. The chain joins TRBV30 to TRBJ2-6, with a possible D match to TRBD2 (5 bases). This CDR3 contains 18 residues. V lost 8 bases and J 0 bases, leaving 23 bases between the germline ends. Germline V CDR1 and CDR2: GTSNPN, SVGIG (reference sequence). Here the CDR3 DNA reads TGTGCCGGGAAGATGGCGGGTCTTTCCAGCTCTGGGGCCAACGTCCTGACTTTC. This sequence encodes CAGKMAGLSSSGANVLTF.

This clonotype has only a few counts. The J gene is TRBJ1-4, the V gene TRBV24-1; D is undetermined. The germline gives CDR1 KGHDR, CDR2 SFDVKD. The CDR3 is 14 amino acids. Trimming removed 12 bases at V and 0 bases at J, with 13 bases between. The DNA for the CDR3 is TGTGCCCCCATATGGTCCGCAACTAATGAAAAACTGTTTTTT. Its protein product is CAPIWSATNEKLFF.

The chain employs TRBV6-1 and TRBJ2-7; either TRBD1 or TRBD2 may supply D (5 bases each). Germline CDR1 and CDR2: MNHNS and SASEGT. V gave up 7 bases and J gave up 2 bases, with 12 bases separating them. The length of the CDR3 is 13 residues. This CDR3 reads CASTKKGPYEQYF. The CDR3 coding sequence is TGTGCCAGCACCAAGAAGGGACCCTACGAGCAGTACTTC.

The chain has TRBV11-1 and TRBJ2-1; TRBD2 is a possible D gene (6 bases). From germline, CDR1 is SGHAT and CDR2 FQDESV (reference sequence). V was trimmed by 8 bases and J by 4 bases, leaving 15 bases between them. This CDR3 has 14 residues. CDR3 bases: TGTGCCAGCGGTGTAGACGGGACTTACAATGAGCAGTTCTTC. This sequence encodes CASGVDGTYNEQFF.

This clonotype was detected a few times. J is TRBJ1-4 and V is TRBV7-2, with 7 bases that match TRBD1. The CDR3 loop spans 15 amino acids. CDR1 is SGHTA and CDR2 is FQGNSA in the germline V gene. V trimming: 3 bases; J trimming: 5 bases; junction bases outside the gene matches: 6. CDR3 in amino acids: CASSFSGQRNEKLFF. CDR3 bases: TGTGCCAGCAGCTTTTCGGGACAGCGGAATGAAAAACTGTTTTTT.

The sample holds a few counts of this clonotype. The rearrangement links TRBV7-9 to TRBJ1-4; no definite D call. Germline V gives CDR1 SEHNR, CDR2 FQNEAQ (reference sequence). V lost 2 bases to trimming and J lost 6 bases, with 13 bases between them. This CDR3 is built from 15 residues. The CDR3 sequence is CASSLPAGFDEKLFF. CDR3 bases: TGTGCCAGCAGCTTACCCGCAGGCTTCGATGAAAAACTGTTTTTT.

This clonotype was counted only a few times. The gene calls are TRBV12-3 or TRBV12-4 and TRBJ1-5; D is possibly TRBD1 (5 bases). V shed 4 bases and J shed 2 bases, with 15 bases lying between them. This CDR3 has 16 residues. CDR3 DNA: TGTGCCAGCAGTTACGGCCAGGGTTGGGGCAATCAGCCCCAGCATTTT. Protein product: CASSYGQGWGNQPQHF.

This chain joins TRBV4-1 and TRBJ2-3, with TRBD2 matching over 8 bases. V lost 2 bases, J lost 8 bases, and 6 bases stayed unmatched. Germline assignment: CDR1 MGHRA and CDR2 YSYEKL. The CDR3 extends over 14 amino acids. The CDR3 sequence is CASSQLAGWGTQYF. DNA of the CDR3: TGCGCCAGCAGCCAACTAGCGGGCTGGGGTACGCAGTATTTT.

There are a few counts of this clonotype. The chain has TRBV20-1 and TRBJ2-5, with 8 positions matching TRBD2. The junction had 14 bases not matched to a gene; V was cut back by 8 bases and J by 6 bases. This CDR3 is 14 amino acids long. The germline V gene encodes CDR1 DFQATT and CDR2 SNEGSKA (reference sequence). The CDR3 nucleotides are TGCAGTTCTCAAAGCGGGAGTGGGCAAAAGACCCAGTACTTC. The encoded protein is CSSQSGSGQKTQYF.

This clonotype turned up a few times. V gene TRBV6-2 or TRBV6-3 combines with J gene TRBJ1-2; 10 bases line up with TRBD1. The CDR3 extends over 14 amino acids. Germline V gives CDR1 MNHEY, CDR2 SVGEGT. The junction had 6 bases not matched to a gene; V was cut back by 3 bases and J by 8 bases. CDR3 bases: TGTGCCAGCAGTTATTTCGACAGGGGGCGCGGCTACACCTTC. Protein sequence: CASSYFDRGRGYTF.

This clonotype has at least ten counts. The J gene is TRBJ1-2, the V gene TRBV2, with 8 bases lining up with TRBD1. The trim removed 5 bases at V and 6 bases at J, leaving 8 bases unmatched. The CDR3 totals 14 residues. CDR1 and CDR2 (germline): SNHLY, FYNNEI. The CDR3 is CASSYGRGPDGYTF. The CDR3 DNA follows: TGTGCCAGCAGTTACGGCAGGGGGCCGGATGGCTACACCTTC.

This clonotype showed up many times. The chain combines TRBV4-1 with TRBJ1-1; perhaps TRBD1 as D (6 bases). The germline CDR1 and CDR2 sequences are MGHRA and YSYEKL. The CDR3 totals 17 residues. The germline V and J ends were trimmed by 1 base and 2 bases, with 17 bases remaining between them. The CDR3 loop is CASSQVVQGNINTEAFF. CDR3 in DNA: TGCGCCAGCAGCCAAGTGGTGCAGGGGAACATTAACACTGAAGCTTTCTTT.

This clonotype was recorded many times. The V and J genes are TRBV4-2 and TRBJ1-2; 7 bases fit TRBD1. CDR1 is LGHNA and CDR2 is YNFKEQ in the germline V gene. This CDR3 has 14 amino acids. The V segment lost 0 bases and the J segment 9 bases; nucleotides outside the gene matches: 7. CDR3 region: CASSQEGRQGSYTF. The CDR3 region has the DNA TGTGCCAGCAGCCAAGAGGGGAGACAGGGTAGCTACACCTTC.

The V call is TRBV4-1, the J call TRBJ1-5, with TRBD1 identical over 7 bases. The germline gives CDR1 MGHRA, CDR2 YSYEKL. Trimming cost V 2 bases and J 6 bases; bases outside gene matches: 4. The CDR3 has 14 residues. The CDR3, as DNA: TGCGCCAGCAGCCAACCGACAGGGTTTCAGCCCCAGCATTTT. Protein: CASSQPTGFQPQHF.

This clonotype was observed a handful of times. V is TRBV7-7 and J is TRBJ2-5; D might be TRBD1 (5 bases). The germline gives CDR1 SSHAT, CDR2 FNYEAQ (reference sequence). CDR3 length: 13 residues. Trimming shortened V by 4 bases and J by 5 bases, and 11 bases separated the two germline ends. CDR3 loop: CASSSGLRETQYF. The CDR3 nucleotides are TGTGCCAGCAGCTCAGGGTTACGGGAGACCCAGTACTTC.

The table lists this clonotype with many counts. J is TRBJ2-3 and V is TRBV20-1; D is undetermined. V lost 6 bases to trimming and J lost 0 bases, with 13 bases between them. From germline, CDR1 is DFQATT and CDR2 SNEGSKA (reference sequence). This CDR3 region has 14 residues. The CDR3 nucleotides are TGCAGTGCAAGACGCGGTTCTAGCACAGATACGCAGTATTTT. Amino acids: CSARRGSSTDTQYF.

This clonotype showed up just a few times. This chain joins TRBV5-1 and TRBJ2-3; D perhaps matches TRBD2 (6 bases). Germline assignment: CDR1 SGHRS and CDR2 YFSETQ. This CDR3 spans 13 amino acids. V gave up 2 bases and J gave up 5 bases, with 9 bases separating them. CDR3: CASSLSGLDTQYF. The CDR3 nucleotides are TGCGCCAGCAGCTTAAGCGGGTTAGATACGCAGTATTTT. Supplemented by reference TRBV5-1 and TRBJ2-3, the full variable domain reads KAGVTQTPRYLIKTRGQQVTLSCSPISGHRSVSWYQQTPGQGLQFLFEYFSETQRNKGNFPGRFSGRQFSNSRSEMNVSTLELGDSALYLCASSLSGLDTQYFGPGTRLTVL.